The source of this T cell receptor (beta chain) is a study of T cell responses to AZD1222 COVID-19 vaccine. Study in general: Pooled in the analysis were second doses at about 4 or about 12 weeks. Findings of the study overall: Increased Spike-specific TCR breadth and depth were observed after two AZD1222 doses. Repertoire sampling was restricted to post-peak T cell response timepoints. White British donors predominated, females outnumbered males, and clonal diversity was possibly underestimated.

Details on this clone: Its antigen is as yet unknown.

V lost 0 bases and J 6 bases, leaving 12 bases between the germline ends. CDR1 and CDR2 (germline): PRHDT, FYEKMQ (reference sequence). CDR3 length: 14 amino acids. The table came from immunoSEQ multiplex PCR; TCRdb's copy has only in-frame clones and leaves some out. The sample shows around 160,000 clones, around 91% of them seen only once. V and J are TRBV13 and TRBJ2-7; D is perhaps TRBD2 (6 bases). The receptor was isolated from an adult in good health. The sequencing here drew on peripheral blood, taken on day 0 of AZD1222 vaccination. CDR3 sequence: CASSLGPGVGEQYF. The CDR3 nucleotides are TGTGCCAGCAGCTTAGGCCCGGGGGTAGGCGAGCAGTACTTC. Together with reference TRBV13 and TRBJ2-7, the CDR3 gives the full variable domain: AAGVIQSPRHLIKEKRETATLKCYPIPRHDTVYWYQQGPGQDPQFLISFYEKMQSDKGSIPDRFSAQQFSDYHSELNMSSLELGDSALYFCASSLGPGVGEQYFGPGTRLTVT.